The rows below give T cell receptor beta chains drawn from one sample of a study of T cell clonotyping in hematopoietic cell transplantation. Some clones are missing from TCRdb's copy, which holds only in-frame ones; the method was immunoSEQ multiplex PCR. The sample shows approximately 17,000 clones, about nine tenths of them seen only once. Sequencing was carried out using peripheral blood mononuclear cells. The receptor set was obtained from a man aged 50 or older in good health. Some clones in this sample may be carry-over from other donors' samples. Each CDR3 is given with its conserved first and last residue. A D gene is named only where the DNA matches it firmly. The size of a clone is reported for some rows only, either as once, few or many, or as a class for expanded clones.

CDR3: CSVGSRNQPQHF
DNA: TGCAGCGTTGGGTCACGAAATCAGCCCCAGCATTTT
V: TRBV29-1
J: TRBJ1-5
D: .
length: 12
size: .

CDR3: CASSAALGYGYTF
DNA: TGTGCCAGCAGCGCGGCCCTCGGGTATGGCTACACCTTC
V: TRBV7-2
J: TRBJ1-2
D: .
length: 13
size: .

CDR3: CASTGPSQPQHF
DNA: TGTGCCAGTACAGGACCAAGTCAGCCCCAGCATTTT
V: TRBV28
J: TRBJ1-5
D: .
length: 12
size: .

CDR3: CASSQDDLGTSGYGYTF
DNA: TGCGCCAGCAGCCAAGATGATCTGGGCACCTCGGGCTATGGCTACACCTTC
V: TRBV4-1
J: TRBJ1-2
D: .
length: 17
size: .

CDR3: CASRSGELFF
DNA: TGTGCCAGCAGGTCAGGGGAGCTGTTTTTT
V: TRBV6-1
J: TRBJ2-2
D: .
length: 10
size: few

CDR3: CASSRWTASTDTQYF
DNA: TGTGCCAGCAGCAGATGGACAGCTAGCACAGATACGCAGTATTTT
V: TRBV21-1
J: TRBJ2-3
D: .
length: 15
size: .

CDR3: CASSLGLAEQYF
DNA: TGTGCCAGCAGCTTAGGCCTCGCCGAGCAGTACTTC
V: TRBV7-9
J: TRBJ2-7
D: .
length: 12
size: .

CDR3: CASSLEREPQHF
DNA: TGTGCCAGCAGCTTAGAGCGGGAGCCCCAGCATTTT
V: TRBV7-9
J: TRBJ1-5
D: .
length: 12
size: .

CDR3: CASRWTGQNSPLHF
DNA: TGTGCCAGCAGATGGACAGGGCAAAATTCACCCCTCCACTTT
V: TRBV2
J: TRBJ1-6
D: TRBD1
length: 14
size: .

CDR3: CASSGVGASNQPQHF
DNA: TGTGCCAGCAGTGGGGTGGGGGCCTCCAATCAGCCCCAGCATTTT
V: TRBV2
J: TRBJ1-5
D: .
length: 15
size: .

CDR3: CASSLEPGQPQHF
DNA: TGTGCCAGCAGCTTGGAACCGGGGCAGCCCCAGCATTTT
V: TRBV5-8
J: TRBJ1-5
D: .
length: 13
size: .

CDR3: CASSRAGVGNTIYF
DNA: TGTGCCAGTAGTAGGGCAGGGGTCGGAAACACCATATATTTT
V: TRBV19
J: TRBJ1-3
D: .
length: 14
size: .

CDR3: CASSPPPGLTYAGANVLTF
DNA: TGTGCCAGCAGCCCCCCCCCGGGACTTACTTACGCTGGGGCCAACGTCCTGACTTTC
V: TRBV14
J: TRBJ2-6
D: .
length: 19
size: once

CDR3: CSVEDRQGWGTDTQYF
DNA: TGCAGCGTTGAAGATCGACAGGGATGGGGCACAGATACGCAGTATTTT
V: TRBV29-1
J: TRBJ2-3
D: TRBD1
length: 16
size: .